This T cell receptor (beta chain) was identified during a study of blood T cell repertoires in COVID-19. About the research overall: Collection of acute and convalescent COVID-19 samples took place in the United States, Italy and Spain. Sources were T cells, B-cell-depleted T cells, or PBMCs; the material itself was cDNA or gDNA.

Trimming cost V 5 bases and J 6 bases; bases outside gene matches: 12. Per germline, CDR1 SGHAT and CDR2 FQNNGV. The CDR3 has 17 amino acids. All enrollees were about 18 to 89 years old and from under 25 US areas. TCRdb's table, derived via immunoSEQ multiplex PCR, lists solely in-frame clones and lacks some. The top ten hold roughly 15% of the sample, which has a few hundred thousand clones, 70% to 90% seen once. This receptor was identified in a woman aged 45-65 years with acute COVID-19. The chain uses TRBV11-2 and TRBJ2-1, with 11 bases matching TRBD2. Source material: PBMCs or T cells enriched from blood (not recorded which). CDR3 in DNA: TGTGCCAGCAGCCCCCTGAGATTTAGCGGGAGGGGCAATGAGCAGTTCTTC. Protein: CASSPLRFSGRGNEQFF.